These 10 T cell receptor beta chains share one sample of origin, sequenced in a study of blood T cell repertoires in COVID-19 (dated by TCRdb to 2018 to 2020). The receptor library was made with the immunoSEQ multiplex PCR assay. In TCRdb, the immuneACCESS table is reduced to in-frame sequences with V and J assigned. These tables do not hold every clone; where another copy was compared, an unresolved V gene accounts for under half, and the others remain unexplained. This sample gives about 260,000 clones in total; approximately 90% of them show up just once. The ten largest clonotypes hold approximately 2.7% of the sample. Material: PBMCs or T cells enriched from blood (not recorded which). Receptors originate from a man between 40 and 49 years old who had been exposed to COVID-19.

The chain employs TRBV12-3 or TRBV12-4 and TRBJ2-5, with a possible D match to TRBD1 (5 bases). Trimming took 3 bases from V and 4 from J, leaving 9 bases between them. The CDR3 is 13 residues long. The CDR3 region has the DNA TGTGCCAGCAGTTTCCAGGGCGCAGAGACCCAGTACTTC. As protein: CASSFQGAETQYF.

The V gene is TRBV5-6, the J gene TRBJ2-2; possibly TRBD1 for D (5 bases). CDR1 is SGHDT and CDR2 is YYEEEE in the germline V gene. The V and J ends lost 4 bases and 3 bases respectively, with 16 bases between them. The CDR3 is 16 amino acids. The DNA for the CDR3 is TGTGCCAGCAGCACGACCGACAGCTCTTACACCGGGGAGCTGTTTTTT. The encoded protein is CASSTTDSSYTGELFF.

The V call is TRBV7-2, the J call TRBJ1-3, with TRBD1 matching 8 bases. CDR1 is SGHTA, CDR2 FQGNSA, per germline. With 5 bases clipped from V and 4 bases from J, the junction kept 7 bases outside the gene matches. The CDR3 sequence is 15 residues long. The DNA for the CDR3 is TGTGCCAGCAGCCCCCAGGGGGCGCGAGGAAACACCATATATTTT. This codes for CASSPQGARGNTIYF.

V and J are TRBV2 and TRBJ2-1; TRBD2 matches 8 bases. Germline lookup yields CDR1 SNHLY and CDR2 FYNNEI. V lost 3 bases, J lost 10 bases, and 8 bases stayed unmatched. The CDR3 contains 14 residues. CDR3 coding DNA: TGTGCCAGCAGTGAGCTAGCGGGCCATGTGGAGCAGTTCTTC. Encoded protein: CASSELAGHVEQFF.

The V call is TRBV7-9, the J call TRBJ1-5; TRBD1 might be the D (6 bases). Between the trimmed V and J ends, which lost 10 bases and 3 bases, there was a span of 19 bases. This CDR3 spans 15 amino acids. Germline-derived CDR1 and CDR2 are SEHNR and FQNEAQ (reference sequence). The CDR3 nucleotides are TGTGCCACCCCAGCACAGGGACCACTCAATCAGCCCCAGCATTTT. Its translation: CATPAQGPLNQPQHF.

V usage is TRBV29-1 and J usage is TRBJ2-7; 8 positions agree with TRBD2. Germline-derived CDR1 and CDR2 are SQVTM and ANQGSEA. Trimming took 6 bases from V and 0 from J; bases not matched to a gene: 4. The CDR3 loop spans 13 amino acids. The CDR3 reads CSVATSASYEQYF. The DNA of the CDR3 is TGCAGCGTAGCGACTAGCGCCTCCTACGAGCAGTACTTC.

The V gene is TRBV11-1, the J gene TRBJ2-1, with TRBD2 matching over 11 bases. The V segment lost 2 bases and the J segment 5 bases; nucleotides outside the gene matches: 5. Germline V gene data show CDR1 as SGHAT and CDR2 as FQDESV (reference sequence). The CDR3 consists of 16 residues. The CDR3 region has the DNA TGTGCCAGCAGCTTATCCGGGACTAGCGGACACAATGAGCAGTTCTTC. It translates to CASSLSGTSGHNEQFF. Together with reference TRBV11-1 and TRBJ2-1, the CDR3 gives the full variable domain: EAEVAQSPRYKITEKSQAVAFWCDPISGHATLYWYRQILGQGPELLVQFQDESVVDDSQLPKDRFSAERLKGVDSTLKIQPAELGDSAMYLCASSLSGTSGHNEQFFGPGTRLTVL.

The chain carries TRBV29-1 and TRBJ2-1; 13 positions match TRBD2. This CDR3 is built from 14 residues. In germline, CDR1 is SQVTM, CDR2 ANQGSEA. J lost 10 bases, V lost 5 bases, and 8 bases had no gene match. CDR3 region: CSVKLAGGYLEQFF. The DNA of the CDR3 is TGCAGCGTTAAACTAGCGGGAGGGTACTTAGAGCAGTTCTTC.

The chain joins TRBV5-4 to TRBJ1-3; 9 nucleotides line up with TRBD1. CDR1 and CDR2 (germline): SGHNT, YYREEE (reference sequence). V shed 3 bases and J 3 bases; nucleotides not matched to a gene: 7. The CDR3 sequence is 16 residues long. CDR3 coding DNA: TGTGCCAGCAGCTCTACTGGGACAGGGTTTGGAAACACCATATATTTT. It codes for CASSSTGTGFGNTIYF.

This chain links TRBV13 with TRBJ2-7, with a weak D call TRBD1 (5 bases). This CDR3 region has 15 residues. Trimming removed 4 bases from V and 5 bases from J, with 18 bases in between. Looked up from germline, CDR1 is PRHDT and CDR2 is FYEKMQ (reference sequence). As DNA, the CDR3 is TGTGCCAGCAGCTACTCCAGGGTAAGGGTTGACGAGCAGTACTTC. It encodes CASSYSRVRVDEQYF.